This T cell receptor (beta chain) emerged from a study of vaccination effects on CD4 cells after COVID-19. Study as a whole: It was two doses of either the BNT162b2 or mRNA-1273 vaccine that participants received. The study, taken as a whole, reports: Missing from the study were early post-infection timepoints, and its convalescent patients were few.

The method was immunoSEQ multiplex PCR; TCRdb's version includes in-frame clones alone and lacks a portion of them. The sample has 40,000 to 50,000 clones, over 75% seen once; the top ten hold 2.5% to 3%. As to this clone: Its antigen remains unknown.

Using viral peptide pools, the ViraFEST assay grew out antigen-specific CD4+ T cells prior to sequencing. The culture ran for approximately 9 days before CD4+ T cells were isolated. Among the vaccine recipients, none had a prior SARS-CoV-2 infection, and nucleocapsid antibodies were negative. About 2.2 million PBMC per well were cultured with approximately 10 IU/ml IL-2 and roughly 11 ug/ml peptides. Half the medium was swapped for IL-2 medium on days 3 and 7. V gave up 6 bases and J gave up 7 bases; unmatched junction bases: 4. CDR3 size: 14 residues. Germline-derived CDR1 and CDR2 are MNHEY and SVGAGI.

The chain carries TRBV6-5 and TRBJ1-6, with TRBD1 identical over 9 bases. This receptor was taken from a human donor who received a COVID-19 vaccine. The specimen comprised CD4+ T cells from PBMCs cultured with HCoV-NL63 spike peptides, sampled before COVID-19 vaccination. CDR3 nucleotides: TGTGCCAGCAGGAGGGACAGGGTCAATTCACCCCTCCACTTT. The encoded protein is CASRRDRVNSPLHF.